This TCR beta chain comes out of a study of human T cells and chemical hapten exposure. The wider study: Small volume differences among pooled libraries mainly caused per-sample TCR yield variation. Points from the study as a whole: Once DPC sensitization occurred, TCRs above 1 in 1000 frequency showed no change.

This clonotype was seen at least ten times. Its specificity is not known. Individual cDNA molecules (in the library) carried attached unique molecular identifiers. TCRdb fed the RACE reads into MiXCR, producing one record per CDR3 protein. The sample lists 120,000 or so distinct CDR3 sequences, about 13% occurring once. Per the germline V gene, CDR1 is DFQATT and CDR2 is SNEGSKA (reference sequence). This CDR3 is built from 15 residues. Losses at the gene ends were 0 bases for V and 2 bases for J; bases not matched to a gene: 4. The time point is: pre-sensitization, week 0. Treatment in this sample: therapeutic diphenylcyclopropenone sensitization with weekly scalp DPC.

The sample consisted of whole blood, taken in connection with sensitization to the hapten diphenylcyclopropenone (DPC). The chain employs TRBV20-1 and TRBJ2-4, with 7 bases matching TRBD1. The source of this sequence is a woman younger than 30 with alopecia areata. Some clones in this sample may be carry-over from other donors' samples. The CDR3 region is CSARDEGAPKNIQYF. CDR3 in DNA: TGCAGTGCTAGAGATGAGGGGGCGCCCAAAAACATTCAGTACTTC.